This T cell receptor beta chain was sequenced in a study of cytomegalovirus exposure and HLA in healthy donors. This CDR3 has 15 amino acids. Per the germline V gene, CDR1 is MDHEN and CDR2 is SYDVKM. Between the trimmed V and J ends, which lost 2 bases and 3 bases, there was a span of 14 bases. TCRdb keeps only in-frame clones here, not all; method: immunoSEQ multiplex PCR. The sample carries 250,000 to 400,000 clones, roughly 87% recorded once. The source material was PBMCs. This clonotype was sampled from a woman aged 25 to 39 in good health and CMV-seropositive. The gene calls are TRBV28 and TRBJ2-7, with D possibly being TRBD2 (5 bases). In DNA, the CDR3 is TGTGCCAGCAGTTTAGTCCGGGGAACGAACTACGAGCAGTACTTC. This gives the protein CASSLVRGTNYEQYF.